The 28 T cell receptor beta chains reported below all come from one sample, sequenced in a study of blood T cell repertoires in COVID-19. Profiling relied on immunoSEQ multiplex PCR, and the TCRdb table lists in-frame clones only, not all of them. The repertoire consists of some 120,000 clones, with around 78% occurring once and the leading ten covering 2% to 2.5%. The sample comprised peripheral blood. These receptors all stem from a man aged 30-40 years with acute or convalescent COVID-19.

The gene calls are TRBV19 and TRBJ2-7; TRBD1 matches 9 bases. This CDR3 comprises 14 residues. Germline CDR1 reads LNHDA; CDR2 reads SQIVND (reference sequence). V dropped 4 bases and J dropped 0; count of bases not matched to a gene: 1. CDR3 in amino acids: CASSRGQGSYEQYF. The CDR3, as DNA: TGTGCCAGTAGTAGGGGACAGGGCTCCTACGAGCAGTACTTC.

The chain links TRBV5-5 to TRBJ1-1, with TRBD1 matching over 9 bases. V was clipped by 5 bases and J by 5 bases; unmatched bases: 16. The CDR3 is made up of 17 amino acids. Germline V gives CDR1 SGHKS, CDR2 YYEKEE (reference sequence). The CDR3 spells CASRSLKGTGKRTEAFF. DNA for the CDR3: TGTGCCAGCAGATCTCTGAAGGGGACAGGGAAAAGGACTGAAGCTTTCTTT.

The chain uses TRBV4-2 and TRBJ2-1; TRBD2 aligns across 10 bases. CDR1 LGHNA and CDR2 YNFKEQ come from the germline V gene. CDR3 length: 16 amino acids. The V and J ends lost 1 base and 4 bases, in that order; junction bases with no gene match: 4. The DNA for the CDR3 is TGTGCCAGCAGCCAAGGCGGGACTAGCGCTTACAATGAGCAGTTCTTC. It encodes CASSQGGTSAYNEQFF.

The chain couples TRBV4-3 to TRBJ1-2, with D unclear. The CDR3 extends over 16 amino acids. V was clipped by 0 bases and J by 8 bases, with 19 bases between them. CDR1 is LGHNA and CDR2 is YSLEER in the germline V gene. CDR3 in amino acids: CASSQERGWGARGYTF. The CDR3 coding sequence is TGCGCCAGCAGCCAAGAACGGGGATGGGGAGCCCGCGGCTACACCTTC.

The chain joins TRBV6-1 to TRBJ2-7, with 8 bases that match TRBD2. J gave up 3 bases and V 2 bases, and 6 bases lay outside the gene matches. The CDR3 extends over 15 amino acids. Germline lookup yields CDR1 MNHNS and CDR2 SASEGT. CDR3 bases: TGTGCCAGCAGTGAAATACTAGCGGAGGACTACGAGCAGTACGTC. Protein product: CASSEILAEDYEQYV.

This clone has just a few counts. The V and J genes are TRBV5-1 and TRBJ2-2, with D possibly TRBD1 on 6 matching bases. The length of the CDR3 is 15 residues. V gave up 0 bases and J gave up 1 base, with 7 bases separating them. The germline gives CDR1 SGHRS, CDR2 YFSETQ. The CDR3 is CASSLEDRNTGELFF. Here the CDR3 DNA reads TGCGCCAGCAGCTTGGAGGACAGGAACACCGGGGAGCTGTTTTTT.

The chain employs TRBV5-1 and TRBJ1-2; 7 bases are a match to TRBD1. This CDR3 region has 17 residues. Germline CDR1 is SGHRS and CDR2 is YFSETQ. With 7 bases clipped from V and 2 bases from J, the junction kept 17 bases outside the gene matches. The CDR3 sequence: CASAARADRNRNYGYTF. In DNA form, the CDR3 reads TGCGCCAGCGCCGCACGGGCGGACAGGAATCGAAACTATGGCTACACCTTC.

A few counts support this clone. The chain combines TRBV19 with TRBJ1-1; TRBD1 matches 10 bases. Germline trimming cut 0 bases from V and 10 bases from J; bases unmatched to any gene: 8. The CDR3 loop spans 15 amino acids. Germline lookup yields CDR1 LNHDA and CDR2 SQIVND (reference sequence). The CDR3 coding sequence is TGTGCCAGTAGTATAGATCGTGACAGGGGGCAGCGAGCTTTCTTT. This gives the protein CASSIDRDRGQRAFF.

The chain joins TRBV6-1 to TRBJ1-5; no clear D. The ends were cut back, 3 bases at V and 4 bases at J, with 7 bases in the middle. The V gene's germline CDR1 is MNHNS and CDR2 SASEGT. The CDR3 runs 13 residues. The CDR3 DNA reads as TGTGCCAGCAGTGACGTCCGGAATCAGCCCCAGCATTTT. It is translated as CASSDVRNQPQHF.

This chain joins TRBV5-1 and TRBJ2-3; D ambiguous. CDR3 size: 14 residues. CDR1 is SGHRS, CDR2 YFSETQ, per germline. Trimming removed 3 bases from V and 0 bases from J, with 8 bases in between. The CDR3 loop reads CASSSDTSTDTQYF. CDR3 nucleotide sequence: TGCGCCAGCAGCTCCGACACGAGCACAGATACGCAGTATTTT. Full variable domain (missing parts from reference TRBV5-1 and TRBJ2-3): KAGVTQTPRYLIKTRGQQVTLSCSPISGHRSVSWYQQTPGQGLQFLFEYFSETQRNKGNFPGRFSGRQFSNSRSEMNVSTLELGDSALYLCASSSDTSTDTQYFGPGTRLTVL.

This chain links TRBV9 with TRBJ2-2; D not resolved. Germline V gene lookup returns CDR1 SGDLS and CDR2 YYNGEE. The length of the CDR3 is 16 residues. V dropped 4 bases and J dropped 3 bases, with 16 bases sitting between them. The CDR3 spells CASSRDTSYHTGELFF. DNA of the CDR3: TGTGCCAGCAGCCGTGACACCTCCTATCACACCGGGGAGCTGTTTTTT. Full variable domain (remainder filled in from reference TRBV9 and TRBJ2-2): DSGVTQTPKHLITATGQRVTLRCSPRSGDLSVYWYQQSLDQGLQFLIQYYNGEERAKGNILERFSAQQFPDLHSELNLSSLELGDSALYFCASSRDTSYHTGELFFGEGSRLTVL.

The CDR3: CASSLQGPNYGYTF. For the CDR3, the DNA is TGTGCCAGCAGCCTACAGGGGCCTAACTATGGCTACACCTTC. The chain is built from TRBV2 and TRBJ1-2; 7 nucleotides match TRBD1. Unmatched junction bases numbered 4, after V lost 6 bases and J lost 0 bases. This CDR3 is built from 14 residues. Germline values: CDR1 SNHLY, CDR2 FYNNEI.

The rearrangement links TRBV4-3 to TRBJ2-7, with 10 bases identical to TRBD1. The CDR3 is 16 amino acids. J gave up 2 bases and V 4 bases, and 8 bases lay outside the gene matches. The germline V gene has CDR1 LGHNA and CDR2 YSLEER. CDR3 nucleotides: TGCGCCAGCAGCCCTTATGCCGGGACAGGGGCCTACGAGCAGTACTTC. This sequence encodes CASSPYAGTGAYEQYF.

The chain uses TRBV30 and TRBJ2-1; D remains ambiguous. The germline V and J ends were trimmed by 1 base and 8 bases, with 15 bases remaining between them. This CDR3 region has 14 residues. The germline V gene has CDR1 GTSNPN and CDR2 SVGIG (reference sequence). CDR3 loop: CAWSGLLGEDEQFF. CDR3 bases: TGTGCCTGGAGTGGGCTCCTAGGTGAGGATGAGCAGTTCTTC.

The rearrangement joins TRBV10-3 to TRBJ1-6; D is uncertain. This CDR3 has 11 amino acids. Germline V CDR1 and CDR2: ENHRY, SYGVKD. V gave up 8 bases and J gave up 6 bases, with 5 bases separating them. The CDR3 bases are TGTGCCATCCAATTTAATTCACCCCTCCACTTT. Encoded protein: CAIQFNSPLHF.

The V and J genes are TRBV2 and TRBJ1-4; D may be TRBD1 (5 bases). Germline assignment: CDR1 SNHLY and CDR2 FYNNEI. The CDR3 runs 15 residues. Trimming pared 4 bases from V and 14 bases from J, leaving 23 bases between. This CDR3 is CASSAPRRGFVRLFF. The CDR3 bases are TGTGCCAGCAGTGCTCCAAGAAGGGGTTTCGTACGGCTGTTTTTT.

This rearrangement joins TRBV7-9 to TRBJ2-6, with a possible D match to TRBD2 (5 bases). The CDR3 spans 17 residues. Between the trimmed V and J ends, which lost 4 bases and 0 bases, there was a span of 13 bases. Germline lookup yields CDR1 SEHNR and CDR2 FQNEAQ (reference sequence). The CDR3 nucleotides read TGTGCCAGCAGCTGTGACGGGGATTACTCTGGGGCCAACGTCCTGACTTTC. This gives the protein CASSCDGDYSGANVLTF.

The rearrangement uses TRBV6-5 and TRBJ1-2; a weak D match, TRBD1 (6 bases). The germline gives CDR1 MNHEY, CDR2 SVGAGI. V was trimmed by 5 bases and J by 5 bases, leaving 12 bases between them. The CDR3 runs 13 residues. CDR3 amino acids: CASSRDTTYGYTF. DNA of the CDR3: TGTGCCAGCAGTAGGGACACGACGTATGGCTACACCTTC.

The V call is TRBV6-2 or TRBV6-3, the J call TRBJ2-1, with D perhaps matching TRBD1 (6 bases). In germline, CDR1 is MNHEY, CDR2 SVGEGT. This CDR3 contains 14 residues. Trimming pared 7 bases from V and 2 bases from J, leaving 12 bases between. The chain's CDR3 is CASNPGTPYNEQFF. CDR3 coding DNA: TGTGCCAGCAACCCCGGGACACCCTACAATGAGCAGTTCTTC.

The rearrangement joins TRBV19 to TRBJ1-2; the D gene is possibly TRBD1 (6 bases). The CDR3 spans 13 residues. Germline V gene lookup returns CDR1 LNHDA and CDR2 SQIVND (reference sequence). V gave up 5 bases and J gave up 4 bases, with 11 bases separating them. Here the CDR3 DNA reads TGTGCCAGTAGTCCTACGACAGGCTATGGCTACACCTTC. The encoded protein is CASSPTTGYGYTF.

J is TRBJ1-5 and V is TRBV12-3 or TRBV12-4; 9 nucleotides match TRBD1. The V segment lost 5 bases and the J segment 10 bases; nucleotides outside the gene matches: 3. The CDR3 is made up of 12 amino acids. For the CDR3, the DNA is TGTGCCAGCAGTGGGACAGGGCACCCCCAGCATTTT. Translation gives CASSGTGHPQHF.

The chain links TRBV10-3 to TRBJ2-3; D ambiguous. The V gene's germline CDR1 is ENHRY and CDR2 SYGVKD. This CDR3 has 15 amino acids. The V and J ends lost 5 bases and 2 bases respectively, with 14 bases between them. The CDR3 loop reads CAISKQPVVTDTQYF. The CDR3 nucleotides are TGTGCCATCAGTAAACAGCCGGTGGTCACAGATACGCAGTATTTT.

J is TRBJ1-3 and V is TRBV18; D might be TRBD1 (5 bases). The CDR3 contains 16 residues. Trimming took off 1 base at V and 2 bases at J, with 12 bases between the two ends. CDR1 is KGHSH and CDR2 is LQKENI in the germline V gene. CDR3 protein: CASSPQRDSAGNTIYF. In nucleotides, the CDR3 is TGTGCCAGCTCACCACAGCGGGACTCCGCTGGAAACACCATATATTTT.

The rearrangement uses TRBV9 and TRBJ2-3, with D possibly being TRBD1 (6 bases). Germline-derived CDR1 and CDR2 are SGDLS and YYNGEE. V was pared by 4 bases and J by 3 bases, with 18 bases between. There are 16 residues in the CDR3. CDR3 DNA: TGTGCCAGCAGCCCTAAAGGGGGTGGGACAACAGATACGCAGTATTTT. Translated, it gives CASSPKGGGTTDTQYF.

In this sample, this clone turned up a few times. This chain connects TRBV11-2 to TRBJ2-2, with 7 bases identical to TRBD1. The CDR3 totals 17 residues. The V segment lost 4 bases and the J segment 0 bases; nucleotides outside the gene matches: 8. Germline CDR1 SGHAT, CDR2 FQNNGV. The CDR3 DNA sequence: TGTGCCAGCAGCTGGGGAACGACAGGGCCGAACACCGGGGAGCTGTTTTTT. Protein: CASSWGTTGPNTGELFF.

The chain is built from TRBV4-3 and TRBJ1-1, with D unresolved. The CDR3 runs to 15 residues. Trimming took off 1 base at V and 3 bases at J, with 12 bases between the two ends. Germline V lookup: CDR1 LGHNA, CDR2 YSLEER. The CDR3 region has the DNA TGCGCCAGCAGCCAAGGACGCCGGAGGGACACTGAAGCTTTCTTT. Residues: CASSQGRRRDTEAFF.

Here the CDR3 DNA reads TGTGCCAGCAGCTTAGGGACTATCCCCTACGACAATGAGCAGTTCTTC. It specifies CASSLGTIPYDNEQFF. V and J are TRBV7-3 and TRBJ2-1; the match to TRBD2 covers 7 bases. Trimming took 2 bases from V and 5 from J; bases not matched to a gene: 9. This CDR3 is 16 amino acids long. From germline, CDR1 is SGHTA and CDR2 FQGTGA.

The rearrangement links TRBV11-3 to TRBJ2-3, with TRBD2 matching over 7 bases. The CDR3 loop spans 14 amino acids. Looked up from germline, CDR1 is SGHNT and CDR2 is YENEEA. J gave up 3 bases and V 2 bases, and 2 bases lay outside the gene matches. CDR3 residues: CASSLSAGTDTQYF. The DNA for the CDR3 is TGTGCCAGCAGCTTATCAGCGGGAACAGATACGCAGTATTTT.